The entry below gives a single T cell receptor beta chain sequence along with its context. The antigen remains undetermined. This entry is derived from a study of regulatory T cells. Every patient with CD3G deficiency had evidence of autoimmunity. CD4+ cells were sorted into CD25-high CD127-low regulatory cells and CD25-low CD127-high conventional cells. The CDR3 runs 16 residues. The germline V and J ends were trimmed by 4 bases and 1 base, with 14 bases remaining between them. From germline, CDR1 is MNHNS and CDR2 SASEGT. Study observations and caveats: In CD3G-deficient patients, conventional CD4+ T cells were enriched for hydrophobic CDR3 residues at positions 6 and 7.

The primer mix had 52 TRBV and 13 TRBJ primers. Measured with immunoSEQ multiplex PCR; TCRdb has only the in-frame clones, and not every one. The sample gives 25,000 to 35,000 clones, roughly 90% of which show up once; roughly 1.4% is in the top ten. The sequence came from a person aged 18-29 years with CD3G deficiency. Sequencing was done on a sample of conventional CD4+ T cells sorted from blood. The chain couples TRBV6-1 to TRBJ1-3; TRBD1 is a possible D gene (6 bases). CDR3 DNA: TGTGCCAGCAGTGGACGAACAGGGAGGTCTGGAAACACCATATATTTT. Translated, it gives CASSGRTGRSGNTIYF.